This T cell receptor (beta chain) was identified during a study of T cell responses to AZD1222 COVID-19 vaccine. The CDR3 totals 15 residues. V lost 2 bases, J lost 0 bases, and 8 bases lay in between. Germline CDR1 SGHTA, CDR2 FQGNSA. TCRdb keeps only in-frame clones here, not all; method: immunoSEQ multiplex PCR. The repertoire holds about 180,000 clones, about 90% seen once, with around 2% in the top ten. The sequences come from peripheral blood, collected 28 days after the second AZD1222 dose. J is TRBJ1-3 and V is TRBV7-2; D remains ambiguous. This receptor was identified in an adult who received the AZD1222 COVID-19 vaccine. The CDR3 DNA reads TGTGCCAGCAGCTTAAGTCCAGGCTCTGGAAACACCATATATTTT. Its protein product is CASSLSPGSGNTIYF. The entire variable domain, with the rest obtained from reference TRBV7-2 and TRBJ1-3, is as follows: GAGVSQSPSNKVTEKGKDVELRCDPISGHTALYWYRQSLGQGLEFLIYFQGNSAPDKSGLPSDRFSAERTGGSVSTLTIQRTQQEDSAVYLCASSLSPGSGNTIYFGEGSWLTVV.